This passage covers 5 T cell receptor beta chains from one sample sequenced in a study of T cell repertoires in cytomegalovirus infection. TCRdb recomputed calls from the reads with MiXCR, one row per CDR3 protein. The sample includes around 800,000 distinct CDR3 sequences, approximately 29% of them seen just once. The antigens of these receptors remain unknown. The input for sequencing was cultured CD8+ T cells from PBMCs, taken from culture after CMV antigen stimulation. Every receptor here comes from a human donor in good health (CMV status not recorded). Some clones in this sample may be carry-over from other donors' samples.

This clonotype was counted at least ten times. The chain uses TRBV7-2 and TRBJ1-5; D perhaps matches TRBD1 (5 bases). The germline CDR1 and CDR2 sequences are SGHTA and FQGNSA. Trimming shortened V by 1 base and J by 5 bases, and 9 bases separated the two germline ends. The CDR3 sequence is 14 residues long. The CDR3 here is CASSLGGDHQPQHF. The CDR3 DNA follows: TGTGCCAGCAGCTTAGGAGGGGACCATCAGCCCCAGCATTTT.

CDR3 DNA sequence: TGTGCCAGCAGCCCGACTAGTGCCCACGAGCAGTACGTC. This gives the protein CASSPTSAHEQYV. The V gene is TRBV27, the J gene TRBJ2-7; TRBD2 might be the D (6 bases). Trimming took off 6 bases at V and 5 bases at J, with 14 bases between the two ends. The CDR3 has 13 residues. Per germline, CDR1 MNHEY and CDR2 SMNVEV (reference sequence).

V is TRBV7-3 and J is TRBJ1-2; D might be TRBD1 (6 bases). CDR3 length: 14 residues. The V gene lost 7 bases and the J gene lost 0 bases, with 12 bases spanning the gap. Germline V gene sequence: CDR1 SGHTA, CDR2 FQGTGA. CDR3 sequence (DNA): TGTGCCAGCATCAGGGGCAGAGCTAACTATGGCTACACCTTC. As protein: CASIRGRANYGYTF.

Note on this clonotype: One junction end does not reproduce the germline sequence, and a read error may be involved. The CDR3: CASTLREGADTDTQYF. CDR3 DNA sequence: TGTGCCAGCACCTTAAGAGAAGGGGCTGACACAGATACGCAGTATTTT. The rearrangement links TRBV4-1 to TRBJ2-3, with D possibly TRBD1 on 5 matching bases. The CDR3 covers 16 residues. The germline V gene encodes CDR1 MGHRA and CDR2 YSYEKL.

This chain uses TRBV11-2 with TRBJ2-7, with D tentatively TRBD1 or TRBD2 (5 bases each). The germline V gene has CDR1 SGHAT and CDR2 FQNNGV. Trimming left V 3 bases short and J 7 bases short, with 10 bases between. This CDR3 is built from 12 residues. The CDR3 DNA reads TGTGCCAGCAGCTTCGAGGGGCTAGAGCAGTACGTC. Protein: CASSFEGLEQYV.